This T cell receptor beta chain was identified during a study of cytomegalovirus exposure and HLA in healthy donors. Study findings and constraints: It emerged from a later analysis that several of the most significant clusters appeared to be linked to common viral pathogens. Relative to the roughly 700-donor mean, N-insertions were reportedly fewer in an Asian-associated ancestry cluster in a later analysis. The study assumed roughly uniform donor sequencing depth for presence/absence analyses.

The PCR ran on 60 Vbeta and 13 Jbeta primers. Some clones are missing from TCRdb's copy, which holds only in-frame ones; the method was immunoSEQ multiplex PCR. The repertoire holds some 210,000 clones, with around 73% as singletons. Germline CDR1 and CDR2: WNHNN and SYGVQD (reference sequence). The CDR3 runs 16 residues. Trimming removed 0 bases from V and 6 bases from J, with 15 bases in between. Concerning this clone: Its antigen remains unidentified.

The TCR comes from a male donor in good health and CMV-seronegative. The genes are TRBV10-1 and TRBJ2-1; D possibly corresponds to TRBD2 (5 bases). Sequencing was carried out using PBMCs. CDR3 sequence (DNA): TGCGCCAGCAGTGAGTCGAGGGCTAGATCGCTCAATGAGCAGTTCTTC. Its translation is CASSESRARSLNEQFF.